This entry lists 13 T cell receptor beta chains sequenced from one sample in a study of spatial heterogeneity in lung cancer. Indicated time point: sample taken at primary tumor resection. A single record per CDR3 protein comes from TCRdb applying MiXCR to the 5' RACE reads. The sample has more than 35,000 distinct CDR3 sequences; 5.2% are singletons. The starting material was PBMCs, obtained at surgery. These receptors originate from a female donor with early-stage non-small cell lung cancer.

This clonotype was counted a few times. V usage is TRBV27 and J usage is TRBJ1-3; TRBD1 matches at 10 bases. Germline V gives CDR1 MNHEY, CDR2 SMNVEV (reference sequence). V shed 5 bases, J shed 4 bases, and the junction held 5 bases outside the gene matches. The length of the CDR3 is 15 residues. This chain's CDR3 is CASSRDRGAGNTIYF. The CDR3, as DNA: TGTGCCAGCAGTCGGGACAGGGGAGCGGGAAACACCATATATTTT.

The gene calls are TRBV6-1 and TRBJ2-7; weak D call: TRBD2 (5 bases). The germline gives CDR1 MNHNS, CDR2 SASEGT. Trimming pared 2 bases from V and 13 bases from J, leaving 18 bases between. This CDR3 has 13 amino acids. CDR3 sequence reads: CASSEMWGALLYF. The CDR3 bases are TGTGCCAGCAGTGAAATGTGGGGAGCCCTCCTCTACTTC.

The sample holds many counts of this clonotype. The V call is TRBV5-1, the J call TRBJ2-5, with D perhaps matching TRBD1 (5 bases). The CDR3 covers 17 residues. Trimming cost V 6 bases and J 2 bases, with 23 bases left between them. Germline V gene data show CDR1 as SGHRS and CDR2 as YFSETQ. The CDR3 bases are TGCGCCAGCACAATGCAGCCTCGACAGCCATCACAAGAGACCCAGTACTTC. Encoded protein: CASTMQPRQPSQETQYF. Combining the CDR3 with reference TRBV5-1 and TRBJ2-5 gives the whole variable domain KAGVTQTPRYLIKTRGQQVTLSCSPISGHRSVSWYQQTPGQGLQFLFEYFSETQRNKGNFPGRFSGRQFSNSRSEMNVSTLELGDSALYLCASTMQPRQPSQETQYFGPGTRLLVL.

The sample holds many counts of this clonotype. V gene TRBV10-3 combines with J gene TRBJ1-1; TRBD1 matches 10 bases. CDR3 length: 13 amino acids. Germline CDR1 ENHRY, CDR2 SYGVKD. Trimming cost V 3 bases and J 6 bases; bases outside gene matches: 1. CDR3 sequence: CAISDGQGAEAFF. The CDR3 region has the DNA TGTGCCATCAGTGACGGACAGGGGGCTGAAGCTTTCTTT.

This clonotype was picked up many times. The rearrangement joins TRBV7-9 to TRBJ1-2; D may be TRBD1 (6 bases). V gave up 3 bases and J gave up 6 bases, with 11 bases separating them. This CDR3 has 13 residues. Germline V lookup: CDR1 SEHNR, CDR2 FQNEAQ (reference sequence). The CDR3 protein is CASSLQTGNGYTF. In nucleotides, the CDR3 is TGTGCCAGCAGCTTGCAAACAGGGAATGGCTACACCTTC.

The table lists this clonotype with many counts. This chain joins TRBV19 and TRBJ1-1; D uncertain. From germline, CDR1 is LNHDA and CDR2 SQIVND (reference sequence). The CDR3 spans 11 residues. V lost 3 bases and J lost 7, with 6 bases in between. The CDR3 region has the DNA TGTGCCAGTAGTATTTATGGTGAAGCTTTCTTT. This encodes CASSIYGEAFF.

This clonotype counts as medium-sized (0.01 to 0.1%). The chain couples TRBV20-1 to TRBJ1-1; 7 nucleotides match TRBD1. V trimming: 6 bases; J trimming: 4 bases; junction bases outside the gene matches: 2. Germline V gene data show CDR1 as DFQATT and CDR2 as SNEGSKA (reference sequence). CDR3 length: 11 amino acids. CDR3 sequence reads: CSARGATEAFF. CDR3 DNA sequence: TGCAGTGCCAGGGGGGCCACTGAAGCTTTCTTT.

The V and J genes are TRBV5-1 and TRBJ2-3, with 9 bases lining up with TRBD1. The CDR3 runs to 15 residues. Germline V CDR1 and CDR2: SGHRS, YFSETQ. V was clipped by 4 bases and J by 4 bases; unmatched bases: 7. The CDR3 here is CASSPRQGDPDTQYF. CDR3 bases: TGCGCCAGCAGCCCCAGACAGGGGGACCCAGATACGCAGTATTTT.

This clonotype has at least ten counts. The chain is built from TRBV7-3 and TRBJ2-6; D remains ambiguous. The V end was cut by 6 bases, the J end by 2 bases, with 14 bases between. The CDR3 consists of 16 residues. Germline CDR1 and CDR2: SGHTA and FQGTGA. DNA for the CDR3: TGTGCCAGCAGGCCCCCGACGTCAGCTGGGGCCAACGTCCTGACTTTC. Amino acid sequence: CASRPPTSAGANVLTF.

This clonotype was recorded many times. The chain employs TRBV20-1 and TRBJ2-3; D perhaps matches TRBD1 (6 bases). V was pared by 1 base and J by 0 bases, with 17 bases between. The CDR3 consists of 17 residues. Germline lookup yields CDR1 DFQATT and CDR2 SNEGSKA (reference sequence). CDR3 sequence: CSARVRRQGHSTDTQYF. The DNA for the CDR3 is TGCAGTGCTAGAGTCAGACGGCAGGGGCATAGCACAGATACGCAGTATTTT.

This chain joins TRBV30 and TRBJ2-3; D call uncertain. CDR1 GTSNPN and CDR2 SVGIG come from the germline V gene (reference sequence). CDR3 length: 11 residues. V lost 3 bases, J lost 6 bases, and 7 bases lay in between. CDR3 loop: CAWRDGDTQYF. CDR3 DNA: TGTGCCTGGAGAGATGGCGATACGCAGTATTTT. Looking up the rest from reference TRBV30 and TRBJ2-3 gives the full variable domain: SQTIHQWPATLVQPVGSPLSLECTVEGTSNPNLYWYRQAAGRGLQLLFYSVGIGQISSEVPQNLSASRPQDRQFILSSKKLLLSDSGFYLCAWRDGDTQYFGPGTRLTVL.

This clonotype occurred many times. The rearrangement links TRBV27 to TRBJ2-2; D not resolved. CDR3 size: 14 residues. Trimming cost V 5 bases and J 6 bases, with 13 bases left between them. Germline V gene sequence: CDR1 MNHEY, CDR2 SMNVEV (reference sequence). CDR3 in amino acids: CASSPPLVSGELFF. CDR3 DNA: TGTGCCAGCAGTCCGCCCCTAGTCTCCGGGGAGCTGTTTTTT.

This clonotype was counted a few times. The J gene is TRBJ2-7, the V gene TRBV10-1, with a possible D match to TRBD2 (6 bases). V lost 7 bases, J lost 3 bases, and 25 bases lay in between. Germline-derived CDR1 and CDR2 are WNHNN and SYGVQD (reference sequence). The CDR3 has 17 amino acids. The DNA for the CDR3 is TGCGCCAGCAACAGAAGAACAGACGGGGGAACCTACTACGAGCAGTACTTC. This gives the protein CASNRRTDGGTYYEQYF.